Listed below are T cell receptor beta chains from one sample, sequenced in a study of blood T cells in healthy people across ages. TCRdb ran MiXCR on the 5' RACE reads and lists one entry per CDR3 protein. The sample lists about 680,000 distinct CDR3 sequences, 45% to 50% occurring once. The sample taken for sequencing was blood. The source of these receptors is a woman aged 55-69 years in good health. The CDR3 runs from the conserved cysteine through the conserved F or W. Not all rows give a size; the values are once, few, many and, for expanded clones, a class.

CDR3 protein | clone size | V gene
CASSLRGQGGEKLFF | . | TRBV7-2
CASSERGSTDTQYF | many | TRBV25-1
CAIRTGNTGELFF | . | TRBV10-3
CASSLIPYSDTQYF | few | TRBV5-5
CASSQVRASTDTQYF | . | TRBV3-1
CASSLSWGANEQYF | . | TRBV28
CSGSGAGTQYF | few | TRBV29-1
CSVDSSGNEQFF | . | TRBV29-1
CASSSLGTAAYEQYF | few | TRBV28
CSAEQTSGSGEQYF | few | TRBV20-1
CASRKYTGDTEAFF | once | TRBV28
CASRGQGSNEQYF | . | TRBV28
CASSVDPGGDASGANVLTF | few | TRBV9
CASSLFQRQYF | . | TRBV7-2
CASSFSLNTGELFF | . | TRBV12-3/TRBV12-4
CSARTGDEQYF | . | TRBV20-1
CSARDSALAGDNSYEQYF | many | TRBV20-1
CASSLATGWEETQYF | once | TRBV5-1
CASSLWVIGGHQPQHF | . | TRBV28
CSVHGLAGYNEQYF | . | TRBV29-1
CASSLGPRSAIAPGINEQFF | once | TRBV11-2
CASSQRASLGYTF | few | TRBV7-2
CSAIKLPGLAGDEQFF | many | TRBV20-1
CASSLSLAGGPRDNEQYF | . | TRBV6-2/TRBV6-3
CAISLDGAEAFF | few | TRBV10-3
CASSLWGTGYEQYF | few | TRBV7-2
CASSLRGAVREQYF | few | TRBV12-3/TRBV12-4
CASSAEGAVEQETQYF | few | TRBV9
CASSHTRGGPYEQYF | few | TRBV4-3
CASIHSGAPYEQYF | . | TRBV28
CSAFRSSYEQYF | . | TRBV20-1
CSALHRGQNEKLFF | few | TRBV20-1
CASSPRRTRGGYTF | few | TRBV14
CASSLSGGRRYEQYF | few | TRBV28
CASSSRTGAYEQYF | few | TRBV5-4
CASSSGTEYGYTF | few | TRBV5-1
CSASASGTYNEQFF | many | TRBV20-1
CASSLGSGDYGYTF | few | TRBV7-3
CASSPRSYWRREQYF | . | TRBV6-2/TRBV6-3
CASSPDTNIQYF | . | TRBV7-9
CSAVGLRETQFF | . | TRBV29-1
CASSSHGGRYNSPLHF | . | TRBV9
CASSLWASLSSYEQYF | few | TRBV5-5
CSARETGTGRDGYTF | . | TRBV20-1
CASRLAGVGSNEQFF | . | TRBV9